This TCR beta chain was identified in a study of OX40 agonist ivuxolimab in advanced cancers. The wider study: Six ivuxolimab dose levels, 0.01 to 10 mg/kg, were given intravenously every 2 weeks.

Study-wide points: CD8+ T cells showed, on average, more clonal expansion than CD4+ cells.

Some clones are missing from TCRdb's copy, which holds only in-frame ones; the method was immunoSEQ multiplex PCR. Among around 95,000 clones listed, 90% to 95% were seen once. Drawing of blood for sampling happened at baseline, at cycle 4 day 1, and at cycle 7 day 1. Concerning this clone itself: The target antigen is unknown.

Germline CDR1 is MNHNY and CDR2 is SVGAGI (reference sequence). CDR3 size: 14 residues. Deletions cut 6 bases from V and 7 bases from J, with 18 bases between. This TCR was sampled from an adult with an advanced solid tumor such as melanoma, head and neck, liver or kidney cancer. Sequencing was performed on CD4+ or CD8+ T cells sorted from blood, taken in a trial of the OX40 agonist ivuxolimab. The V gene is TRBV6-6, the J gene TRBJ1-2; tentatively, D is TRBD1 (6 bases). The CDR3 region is CASSPGGAQGGYTF. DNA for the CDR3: TGTGCCAGCAGCCCCGGGGGGGCTCAGGGTGGCTACACCTTC.